This T cell receptor (beta chain) was profiled in a study of T cells in localized non-small cell lung cancer (dated by TCRdb to 2018 to 2020). At the level of the whole study: The study analyzed T cell repertoires of 200 to 250 early-stage NSCLC patients, comparing tumors and uninvolved tumor-adjacent lungs. The cohort consisted of 236 treatment-naive NSCLC patients whose localized lung tumors had been resected. The mean age of the NSCLC patients was 50 to 85 years, with approximately 130 men and approximately 100 women.

At diagnosis, tumor, uninvolved tumor-adjacent lung and peripheral blood were collected and then preserved as a mix of FFPE and fresh-frozen material. Blood samples were analyzed as peripheral blood mononuclear cells for TCR repertoire profiling. TCR beta CDR3 regions were sequenced from DNA using the immunoSEQ Assay. Under the source paper's analysis protocol: T cell density was computed as TCR beta template counts normalized to usable DNA estimated by amplifying housekeeping genes. The preseqR package was used to estimate richness by extrapolating to 400,000 templates for PBMC samples and to 120,000 templates for tissue samples. Clonality was defined by subtracting Pielou's evenness from one. Differential abundance testing on productive amino-acid clonotypes, with a minimum total count of 5 and an alpha of 0.1, was used to identify tissue-enriched TCRs. The Jaccard Index and the Morisita Overlap Index were used to measure how much the repertoires overlapped between compartments. GLIPH grouped TCR beta CDR3s together with public tetramer-defined viral CDR3s, and a viral motif had to include at least three viral sequences and also show V-gene enrichment. The immuneACCESS repertoire file appears here via TCRdb, limited to in-frame rearrangements. These files lack a portion of the clones; in checked studies, under half of the deficit traces to unresolved V genes, and the cause of the others is not known. The V and J calls and clone size are taken from that table; D and trimming were inferred from the DNA. The sample table shows roughly 38,000 clones, and around 90% are seen once. The top ten clones comprise about 3.5% of the sample.

The paper as a whole reports these results and caveats: Longer overall survival was associated with higher blood T cell density, whereas shorter survival was associated with higher adjacent-lung clonality. The highest T cell clonality was observed in uninvolved tumor-adjacent lung, where clonality exceeded that of tumor, suggesting that antigenic responses were more focused in uninvolved tumor-adjacent lung. Because multi-region tumor sequencing was not performed, intratumor heterogeneity could not be ruled out. Because the study design was exploratory, TCR variables were selected using unadjusted p-values without false-discovery rate correction. A median of around 60 of the top 100 tumor clones turned up in the paired uninvolved adjacent lung, and some 28 of those clones also ranked among the top 100 of that same adjacent lung.

Including the terminal cysteine and phenylalanine, the CDR3 comprises 11 residues. CDR3 DNA is the only sequence kept; it has 33 bases, read in frame from the first base. CDR1 and CDR2, per the germline V gene, are SNHLY and FYNNEI. Trimming at the junction amounts to 5 bases on V and 6 bases on J, and the germline ends lie 8 bases apart. This clone was seen just once. What antigen it recognizes has not been identified. The sample holds no much larger clone one base away, and base qualities are not on file. Source: peripheral blood, taken before any cancer treatment. This TCR derives from a man aged 18-55 years with stage I lung adenocarcinoma. Here the chain combines TRBV2 and TRBJ2-7; the D gene cannot be named for sure. The CDR3 protein is CASSPMGEQYF. The DNA sequence is given as TGTGCCAGCAGTCCGATGGGCGAGCAGTACTTC.